A single sample is the source of the 5 T cell receptor beta chains below, sequenced in a study of cytomegalovirus exposure and HLA in healthy donors. Data came from immunoSEQ multiplex PCR; TCRdb stores just in-frame clones and leaves some out. The table lists 80,000 or so clones, 90% to 95% of them singletons, with approximately 0.69% in the top ten. The material sequenced was PBMCs. Receptors originate from a woman aged 18 to 35 in good health and CMV-seronegative.

The gene calls are TRBV28 and TRBJ2-5; D is unresolved. The DNA end is a closer match to TRBJ2-7, so the J assignment may be wrong. Germline CDR1 MDHEN, CDR2 SYDVKM. CDR3 length: 12 residues. The CDR3 region has the DNA TGTGCCAGCAGTTTAGGTTCCTACGAGCAGTACTTC. It is translated as CASSLGSYEQYF.

V usage is TRBV18 and J usage is TRBJ2-5; D is perhaps TRBD2 (5 bases). This CDR3 spans 16 amino acids. The V end lost 4 bases, the J end lost 0 bases, and 15 bases lay between the germline ends. CDR1 is KGHSH, CDR2 LQKENI, per germline. CDR3 residues: CASSLLAITNQETQYF. CDR3 bases: TGTGCCAGCTCACTCTTAGCGATTACGAACCAAGAGACCCAGTACTTC.

V usage is TRBV5-1 and J usage is TRBJ2-3; 8 bases match TRBD1. CDR1 and CDR2 from the germline V gene are SGHRS and YFSETQ. J lost 2 bases, V lost 0 bases, and 5 bases had no gene match. This CDR3 is 16 amino acids long. This chain's CDR3 is CASSLGQGKNTDTQYF. The CDR3 DNA reads TGCGCCAGCAGCTTGGGACAGGGGAAGAACACAGATACGCAGTATTTT.

The V and J genes are TRBV14 and TRBJ2-3; the D gene is possibly TRBD1 (5 bases). The germline V and J ends were trimmed by 7 bases and 3 bases, with 14 bases remaining between them. CDR3 length: 14 amino acids. Germline assignment: CDR1 SGHDN and CDR2 FVKESK. Here the CDR3 reads CASNPQGSTDTQYF. The CDR3 region has the DNA TGTGCCAGCAACCCCCAGGGTAGTACAGATACGCAGTATTTT.

This chain connects TRBV6-6 to TRBJ2-1; 10 bases match TRBD2. Per germline, CDR1 MNHNY and CDR2 SVGAGI (reference sequence). The CDR3 extends over 16 amino acids. V lost 7 bases, J lost 4 bases, and 10 bases stayed unmatched. CDR3 region: CASNRPSGGHYNEQFF. CDR3 nucleotides: TGTGCCAGCAATCGCCCTAGCGGGGGCCATTACAATGAGCAGTTCTTC.